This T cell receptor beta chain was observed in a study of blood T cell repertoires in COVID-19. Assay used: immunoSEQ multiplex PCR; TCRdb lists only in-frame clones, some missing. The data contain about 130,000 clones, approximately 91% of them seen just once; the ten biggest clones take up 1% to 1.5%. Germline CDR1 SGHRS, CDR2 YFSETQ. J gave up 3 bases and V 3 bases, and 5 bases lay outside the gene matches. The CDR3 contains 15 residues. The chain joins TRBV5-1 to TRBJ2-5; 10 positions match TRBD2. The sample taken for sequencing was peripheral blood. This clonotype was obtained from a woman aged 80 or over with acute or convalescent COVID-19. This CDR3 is CASSYFGLAEETQYF. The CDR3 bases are TGCGCCAGCAGCTACTTCGGACTAGCGGAAGAGACCCAGTACTTC.